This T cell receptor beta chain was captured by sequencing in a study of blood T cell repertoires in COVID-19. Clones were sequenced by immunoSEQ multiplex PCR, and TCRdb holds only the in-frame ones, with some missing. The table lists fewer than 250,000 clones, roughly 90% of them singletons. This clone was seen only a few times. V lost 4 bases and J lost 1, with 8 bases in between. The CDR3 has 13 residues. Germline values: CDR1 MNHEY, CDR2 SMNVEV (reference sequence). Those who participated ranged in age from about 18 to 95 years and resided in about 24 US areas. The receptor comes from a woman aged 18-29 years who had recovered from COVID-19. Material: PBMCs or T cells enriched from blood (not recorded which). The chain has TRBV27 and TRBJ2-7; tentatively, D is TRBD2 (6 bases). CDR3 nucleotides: TGTGCCAGCAGTTGGCGGGGTTCCTACGAGCAGTACTTC. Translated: CASSWRGSYEQYF.